These T cell receptor beta chains were read from a single sample in a study of technical replicates of blood from a few donors. Only in-frame clones appear in the TCRdb table, and some are missing; sequencing was by immunoSEQ multiplex PCR. The table shows around 100,000 clones, with roughly 95% occurring only once. Specimen: T cells isolated from PBMCs. These receptors came from a human donor in good health. The CDR3 runs from the conserved cysteine through the conserved F or W. Fields, in order: V gene, J gene, D gene, clone size, CDR3 length, CDR3 protein, CDR3 DNA. D genes are given only for firm matches. Expanded clones get a size class; other rows say once, few or many, or leave the size out.

TRBV6-4	TRBJ2-3	TRBD1	-	15	CASSEQGGGTDTQYF	TGTGCCAGCAGTGAACAGGGGGGAGGCACAGATACGCAGTATTTT
TRBV30	TRBJ1-1	-	few	13	CAWRIGIYTEAFF	TGTGCCTGGAGAATCGGTATTTACACTGAAGCTTTCTTT
TRBV30	TRBJ1-2	TRBD1	-	11	CAWTNSRGRWF	TGTGCCTGGACCAATTCCAGGGGGCGTTGGTTC
TRBV2	TRBJ2-2	-	-	16	CASSERRRLEVGELFF	TGTGCCAGCAGTGAAAGGAGGAGACTAGAGGTCGGGGAGCTGTTTTTT
TRBV19	TRBJ2-4	-	-	18	CASSIARDTEIFKNIQYF	TGTGCCAGTAGTATAGCGAGGGACACCGAAATATTCAAAAACATTCAGTACTTC
TRBV11-2	TRBJ2-4	-	-	13	CASSPIAKNIQYF	TGTGCCAGCAGCCCAATAGCCAAAAACATTCAGTACTTC
TRBV7-7	TRBJ2-1	-	-	14	CASSTGSPYNEQFF	TGTGCCAGCAGTACAGGATCCCCCTACAATGAGCAGTTCTTC
TRBV2	TRBJ1-2	-	-	13	CASSLAQNYGYTF	TGTGCCAGCAGTCTAGCCCAGAACTATGGCTACACCTTC
TRBV5-1	TRBJ2-2	TRBD2	-	17	CASSFLKGGTSDGELFF	TGCGCCAGCAGCTTCCTTAAGGGCGGGACTAGCGACGGGGAGCTGTTTTTT
TRBV29-1	TRBJ2-7	TRBD1	once	13	CSVTGTGANEQYF	TGCAGCGTTACCGGGACAGGGGCAAACGAGCAGTACTTC
TRBV6-5	TRBJ1-2	TRBD1	-	15	CASSYGTAANYGYTF	TGTGCCAGCAGTTACGGGACAGCTGCTAACTATGGCTACACCTTC
TRBV15	TRBJ2-2	TRBD2	-	17	CATSNSPGTTFTGELFF	TGTGCCACCTCAAATTCCCCCGGGACTACATTCACCGGGGAGCTGTTTTTT
TRBV28	TRBJ2-2	TRBD2	once	15	CASSFLREASGELFF	TGTGCCAGCAGTTTCTTGCGGGAGGCCTCCGGGGAGCTGTTTTTT
TRBV6-6	TRBJ1-5	TRBD1	-	15	CASSLRGAGNQPQHF	TGTGCCAGCAGCCTCAGGGGGGCTGGCAATCAGCCCCAGCATTTT
TRBV15	TRBJ2-1	-	-	16	CATSRDLDRSTHEQFF	TGTGCCACCAGCAGAGATCTAGACCGATCTACACATGAGCAGTTCTTC
TRBV18	TRBJ1-1	-	once	11	CASSQSTEAFF	TGTGCCAGCTCTCAATCCACTGAAGCTTTCTTT
TRBV6-5	TRBJ2-1	TRBD2	-	15	CASSPSGSPYNEQFF	TGTGCCAGCAGTCCCAGCGGGAGTCCCTACAATGAGCAGTTCTTC
TRBV7-2	TRBJ1-3	-	-	14	CASSLSGGGFTIYF	TGTGCCAGCAGCTTGTCTGGGGGAGGTTTCACCATATATTTT
TRBV28	TRBJ2-6	-	-	13	CATGIAGANVLTF	TGTGCCACCGGGATAGCTGGGGCCAACGTCCTGACTTTC
TRBV30	TRBJ2-5	TRBD2	-	15	CAWSVGRAIIETQYF	TGTGCCTGGAGTGTAGGGAGGGCCATAATAGAGACCCAGTACTTC
TRBV6-5	TRBJ2-1	TRBD2	-	15	CASSYSTSGYNEQFF	TGTGCCAGCAGTTACTCCACTAGCGGATACAATGAGCAGTTCTTC
TRBV27	TRBJ2-7	TRBD1	-	15	CASRKGTGNSYEQYF	TGTGCCAGCAGAAAAGGGACAGGGAATTCCTACGAGCAGTACTTC
TRBV13	TRBJ2-7	TRBD2	-	17	CASSQTRFSGASYEQYF	TGTGCCAGCAGCCAGACAAGATTTAGCGGGGCCTCCTACGAGCAGTACTTC
TRBV29-1	TRBJ1-2	TRBD1	-	16	CSALDRGHRSSFGYTF	TGCAGCGCCCTGGACAGGGGGCACAGGTCGTCTTTTGGCTACACCTTC
TRBV4-1	TRBJ2-7	-	-	13	CASSQGTSYEQYF	TGCGCCAGCAGCCAAGGAACTTCCTACGAGCAGTACTTC
TRBV4-1	TRBJ2-3	TRBD1	-	16	CASSQQDRGRADTQYF	TGCGCCAGCAGCCAACAGGACAGGGGGCGCGCAGATACGCAGTATTTT
TRBV30	TRBJ2-7	-	-	13	CAWSQDRNYEQYF	TGTGCCTGGAGCCAGGACAGAAACTACGAGCAGTACTTC
TRBV28	TRBJ2-7	-	-	11	CASSGGYEQYF	TGTGCCAGCAGTGGAGGCTACGAGCAGTACTTC
TRBV6-6	TRBJ2-1	-	-	12	CASSSVPTEQFF	TGTGCCAGCAGTTCGGTCCCCACTGAGCAGTTCTTC
TRBV30	TRBJ2-3	-	-	13	CAQLIRYTDTQYF	TGTGCCCAATTAATCCGCTACACAGATACGCAGTATTTT
TRBV29-1	TRBJ2-3	-	-	13	CSVSVSGRDTQYF	TGCAGCGTTTCAGTTAGCGGTCGAGATACGCAGTATTTT
TRBV19	TRBJ2-7	-	-	15	CASSRAGVIRDEQYF	TGTGCCAGTAGTAGGGCAGGGGTGATTAGGGACGAGCAGTACTTC
TRBV27	TRBJ2-2	-	-	14	CASSPRYAAGELFF	TGTGCCAGCAGCCCCCGTTATGCGGCCGGGGAGCTGTTTTTT
TRBV19	TRBJ2-7	TRBD1	once	13	CASSRQGAHEQYF	TGTGCCAGTAGTAGGCAGGGGGCCCACGAGCAGTACTTC